These 32 T cell receptor beta chains were all obtained from the same sample, sequenced in a study of T cell responses to AZD1222 COVID-19 vaccine. TCRdb's table, derived via immunoSEQ multiplex PCR, lists solely in-frame clones and lacks some. The table has under 150,000 clones, roughly nine tenths seen once. The sequencing here drew on peripheral blood, taken on day 0 of AZD1222 vaccination. These receptors were collected from an adult in good health.

The V call is TRBV19, the J call TRBJ2-2, with D perhaps matching TRBD1 or TRBD2 (7 bases each). V was cut by 3 bases and J by 2 bases, with 10 bases left in between. Germline-derived CDR1 and CDR2 are LNHDA and SQIVND (reference sequence). This CDR3 has 15 residues. In nucleotides, the CDR3 is TGTGCCAGTAGTATCAGGGGGGGAAACACCGGGGAGCTGTTTTTT. Translation: CASSIRGGNTGELFF.

The CDR3 sequence: CASRHNSNNEQFF. The CDR3 bases are TGTGCCAGTAGACATAACTCAAACAATGAGCAGTTCTTC. The gene calls are TRBV19 and TRBJ2-1; D unclear. This CDR3 contains 13 residues. Germline-derived CDR1 and CDR2 are LNHDA and SQIVND (reference sequence). V was pared by 6 bases and J by 5 bases, with 11 bases between. Full variable domain (outside the CDR3, taken from reference TRBV19 and TRBJ2-1): DGGITQSPKYLFRKEGQNVTLSCEQNLNHDAMYWYRQDPGQGLRLIYYSQIVNDFQKGDIAEGYSVSREKKESFPLTVTSAQKNPTAFYLCASRHNSNNEQFFGPGTRLTVL.

V is TRBV25-1 and J is TRBJ2-3, with D perhaps matching TRBD2 (5 bases). The V end was cut by 5 bases, the J end by 5 bases, with 14 bases between. Germline V gene sequence: CDR1 MGHDK, CDR2 SYGVNS. The CDR3 length is 14 residues. The CDR3 sequence: CASSPSSTRDTQYF. CDR3 bases: TGTGCCAGCAGTCCATCATCAACTAGAGATACGCAGTATTTT.

V gene TRBV23-1 combines with J gene TRBJ1-5; D not resolved. TRBV23-1 is identified as an open reading frame with a role that is uncertain. The CDR3 contains 14 residues. Between the trimmed V and J ends, which lost 0 bases and 0 bases, there was a span of 3 bases. CDR3 amino acids: CASSQSSSNQPQHF. The CDR3 coding sequence is TGCGCCAGCAGTCAATCAAGTAGCAATCAGCCCCAGCATTTT.

The chain recombines TRBV7-8 with TRBJ1-6; possibly TRBD1 for D (6 bases). Trimming cost V 5 bases and J 7 bases, with 12 bases left between them. The CDR3 contains 14 residues. Germline CDR1 SGHVS, CDR2 FQNEAQ. CDR3 residues: CASSLPTGNSPLHF. DNA for the CDR3: TGTGCCAGCAGCCTACCGACAGGCAATTCACCCCTCCACTTT.

The rearrangement uses TRBV5-1 and TRBJ2-5; D may be TRBD1 (5 bases). V shed 0 bases and J shed 4 bases, with 10 bases lying between them. The CDR3 loop spans 14 amino acids. Germline V CDR1 and CDR2: SGHRS, YFSETQ. The CDR3 protein is CASSLVGAAETQYF. CDR3 sequence (DNA): TGCGCCAGCAGCTTGGTTGGGGCAGCAGAGACCCAGTACTTC.

This rearrangement joins TRBV5-3 to TRBJ1-5, with D unclear. TRBV5-3 is an ORF for which the function is uncertain. CDR3 length equals 15 residues. V lost 3 bases to trimming and J lost 5 bases, with 15 bases between them. CDR3 DNA sequence: TGTGCCAGAAGCTCACGGAGACGGGATGATCAGCCCCAGCATTTT. As protein: CARSSRRRDDQPQHF.

This clone was observed a single time. The rearrangement joins TRBV2 to TRBJ1-1; TRBD1 is a possible D gene (6 bases). The germline V and J ends were trimmed by 2 bases and 11 bases, with 12 bases remaining between them. The CDR3 spans 12 residues. Germline V lookup: CDR1 SNHLY, CDR2 FYNNEI. CDR3 sequence reads: CASSEPQGRAFF. CDR3 DNA: TGTGCCAGCAGTGAACCCCAGGGGCGGGCTTTCTTT.

The rearrangement joins TRBV2 to TRBJ1-2; a weak D match, TRBD1 (6 bases). The V end lost 11 bases, the J end lost 3 bases, and 16 bases lay between the germline ends. CDR1 and CDR2 (germline): SNHLY, FYNNEI. The CDR3 totals 13 residues. CDR3 protein: CAGAEGEDYGYTF. DNA of the CDR3: TGTGCCGGAGCTGAGGGGGAGGACTATGGCTACACCTTC.

The chain is built from TRBV28 and TRBJ2-7; the match to TRBD2 covers 10 bases. With 8 bases clipped from V and 0 bases from J, the junction kept 4 bases outside the gene matches. This CDR3 comprises 14 residues. Germline CDR1 is MDHEN and CDR2 is SYDVKM. The CDR3 DNA reads TGTGCCAGCGCACTAGCGGGGTACTCCTACGAGCAGTACTTC. It specifies CASALAGYSYEQYF.

The genes are TRBV7-9 and TRBJ1-5, with D perhaps TRBD1 (5 bases). CDR1 is SEHNR, CDR2 FQNEAQ, per germline (reference sequence). The CDR3 sequence is 15 residues long. Trimming took 0 bases from V and 2 from J, leaving 8 bases between them. CDR3 in amino acids: CASSLAGTGNQPQHF. The CDR3 DNA follows: TGTGCCAGCAGCTTAGCGGGGACGGGCAATCAGCCCCAGCATTTT.

The J gene is TRBJ1-2, the V gene TRBV5-1; no firm D call. The CDR3 sequence is 13 residues long. Germline assignment: CDR1 SGHRS and CDR2 YFSETQ. Trimming took 1 base from V and 5 from J, leaving 9 bases between them. CDR3 residues: CASSLLPEYGYTF. The CDR3 nucleotides are TGCGCCAGCAGCTTGCTGCCAGAATATGGCTACACCTTC.

This chain links TRBV7-8 with TRBJ2-7; D might be TRBD2 (5 bases). Germline V gene lookup returns CDR1 SGHVS and CDR2 FQNEAQ. The V and J ends lost 5 bases and 0 bases respectively, with 14 bases between them. This CDR3 has 15 residues. The CDR3 is CASSPDSASSYEQYF. The CDR3 DNA reads TGTGCCAGCAGCCCGGACTCCGCCTCCTCCTACGAGCAGTACTTC. The full variable domain, with the rest looked up from reference TRBV7-8 and TRBJ2-7, is GAGVSQSPRYKVAKRGQDVALRCDPISGHVSLFWYQQALGQGPEFLTYFQNEAQLDKSGLPSDRFFAERPEGSVSTLKIQRTQQEDSAVYLCASSPDSASSYEQYFGPGTRLTVT.

This chain links TRBV6-5 with TRBJ2-5; 9 nucleotides agree with TRBD2. The CDR3 is 14 amino acids. Unmatched junction bases numbered 8, after V lost 8 bases and J lost 4 bases. CDR1 MNHEY and CDR2 SVGAGI come from the germline V gene. The CDR3 reads CASGESGGPETQYF. In DNA, the CDR3 is TGTGCCAGCGGGGAGAGCGGGGGGCCAGAGACCCAGTACTTC.

The chain couples TRBV7-9 to TRBJ1-3; D ambiguous. V was clipped by 5 bases and J by 8 bases, with 10 bases between them. From germline, CDR1 is SEHNR and CDR2 FQNEAQ (reference sequence). The CDR3 covers 12 residues. This CDR3 reads CASSGFRHTIYF. As DNA, the CDR3 is TGTGCCAGCAGCGGTTTTCGACACACCATATATTTT.

The chain joins TRBV6-5 to TRBJ2-7; unclear D gene. Between the trimmed V and J ends, which lost 6 bases and 0 bases, there was a span of 12 bases. The CDR3 is 14 residues long. CDR1 and CDR2 from the germline V gene are MNHEY and SVGAGI. CDR3 sequence: CASRVGIHSYEQYF. The CDR3 nucleotides read TGTGCCAGCAGGGTGGGGATTCACTCCTACGAGCAGTACTTC.

The CDR3, as DNA: TGTGCCAGCAGCTTGGCACCGGGACAGGGACGGAACGAGCAGTACTTC. This translates into CASSLAPGQGRNEQYF. The genes are TRBV7-3 and TRBJ2-7; 9 bases line up with TRBD1. Germline V CDR1 and CDR2: SGHTA, FQGTGA. Trimming took 3 bases from V and 5 from J; bases not matched to a gene: 11. The CDR3 length is 16 residues.

The rearrangement joins TRBV9 to TRBJ2-1; 8 positions match TRBD2. With 0 bases clipped from V and 5 bases from J, the junction kept 4 bases outside the gene matches. This CDR3 has 15 residues. Germline assignment: CDR1 SGDLS and CDR2 YYNGEE. The CDR3 DNA is TGTGCCAGCAGCGTAGAAGCGGGAGCGCACAATGAGCAGTTCTTC. This translates into CASSVEAGAHNEQFF.

This clone was seen a single time. The CDR3 coding sequence is TGTGCCAGCAGCCAAGGTATACAAACAGGGGGCTTTAGATCGTACCAAGAGACCCAGTACTTC. Translating gives CASSQGIQTGGFRSYQETQYF. The chain combines TRBV4-2 with TRBJ2-5, with TRBD1 identical over 9 bases. The germline CDR1 and CDR2 sequences are LGHNA and YNFKEQ. The CDR3 is 21 residues long. The V and J ends lost 1 base and 0 bases, in that order; junction bases with no gene match: 18.

The CDR3 reads CASSRSGTGEGYTF. CDR3 bases: TGTGCCAGCAGTCGCTCCGGGACAGGGGAAGGCTACACCTTC. The rearrangement links TRBV6-5 to TRBJ1-2; 10 bases map to TRBD1. With V trimmed by 5 bases and J by 8 bases, 8 bases remained unmatched. The CDR3 length is 14 residues. CDR1 and CDR2 (germline): MNHEY, SVGAGI.

This clone turned up a few times. The chain carries TRBV29-1 and TRBJ2-7; TRBD1 might be the D (5 bases). Germline V gene lookup returns CDR1 SQVTM and CDR2 ANQGSEA. V gave up 4 bases and J gave up 6 bases, with 7 bases separating them. The CDR3 is 10 amino acids. The CDR3 DNA sequence: TGCAGCGTTGTAAGGGGCGAGCAGTACTTC. Protein product: CSVVRGEQYF.

The chain combines TRBV18 with TRBJ1-2; the match to TRBD1 covers 7 bases. This CDR3 has 14 residues. The V gene's germline CDR1 is KGHSH and CDR2 LQKENI. Unmatched junction bases numbered 6, after V lost 4 bases and J lost 4 bases. CDR3 residues: CASSREGGGYGYTF. DNA for the CDR3: TGTGCCAGCTCACGGGAAGGGGGCGGCTATGGCTACACCTTC. The whole variable domain, remainder taken from reference TRBV18 and TRBJ1-2, is NAGVMQNPRHLVRRRGQEARLRCSPMKGHSHVYWYRQLPEEGLKFMVYLQKENIIDESGMPKERFSAEFPKEGPSILRIQQVVRGDSAAYFCASSREGGGYGYTFGSGTRLTVV.

The chain carries TRBV27 and TRBJ1-2, with 11 bases fitting TRBD1. The CDR3 sequence is 15 residues long. V lost 6 bases, J lost 5 bases, and 8 bases stayed unmatched. CDR1 and CDR2 from the germline V gene are MNHEY and SMNVEV (reference sequence). CDR3 coding DNA: TGTGCCAGCAGCGAAGGGACAGGGGGATCTTATGGCTACACCTTC. Translating it yields CASSEGTGGSYGYTF.

The J gene is TRBJ1-1, the V gene TRBV7-2; D gene uncertain. V lost 5 bases and J 4 bases, leaving 11 bases between the germline ends. The germline gives CDR1 SGHTA, CDR2 FQGNSA. The CDR3 sequence is 13 residues long. CDR3 protein: CASSLPGSTEAFF. CDR3 sequence (DNA): TGTGCCAGCAGCCTACCGGGTTCCACTGAAGCTTTCTTT.

This clone was seen a few times. This sequence joins TRBV6-2 or TRBV6-3 and TRBJ2-5; D ambiguous. From germline, CDR1 is MNHEY and CDR2 SVGEGT. V was shortened by 2 bases and J by 1 base, with 8 bases between the two germline ends. The CDR3 is made up of 14 amino acids. This CDR3 is CASSYRAAQETQYF. The CDR3 region has the DNA TGTGCCAGCAGTTACCGGGCAGCCCAAGAGACCCAGTACTTC.

The J gene is TRBJ1-5, the V gene TRBV7-8; no definite D call. V lost 1 base to trimming and J lost 3 bases, with 7 bases between them. CDR1 and CDR2 from the germline V gene are SGHVS and FQNEAQ. This CDR3 contains 14 residues. The CDR3 here is CASSLGHLNQPQHF. CDR3 nucleotides: TGTGCCAGCAGCTTAGGACATCTCAATCAGCCCCAGCATTTT.

The chain couples TRBV2 to TRBJ2-3; 7 nucleotides align to TRBD1. This CDR3 spans 15 amino acids. V dropped 6 bases and J dropped 1; count of bases not matched to a gene: 7. CDR1 is SNHLY and CDR2 is FYNNEI in the germline V gene. CDR3 DNA: TGTGCCAGCAGCCTCCGACAGGGCCGCACAGATACGCAGTATTTT. It is translated as CASSLRQGRTDTQYF.

The V call is TRBV2, the J call TRBJ1-2; no clear D gene. The CDR3 covers 12 residues. Trimming stripped 0 bases from V and 7 bases from J, with 6 bases between. Germline loops: CDR1 SNHLY, CDR2 FYNNEI. The CDR3 loop is CASSEAGFGYTF. The CDR3 DNA follows: TGTGCCAGCAGTGAAGCCGGGTTTGGCTACACCTTC.

This CDR3 is CASSLQGQGGQPQHF. As DNA, the CDR3 is TGCGCCAGCAGCTTGCAGGGACAGGGTGGACAGCCCCAGCATTTT. The chain uses TRBV5-1 and TRBJ1-5; TRBD1 agrees at 9 bases. CDR3 size: 15 residues. V trimming: 1 base; J trimming: 7 bases; junction bases outside the gene matches: 6. CDR1 and CDR2 from the germline V gene are SGHRS and YFSETQ.

Worth noting for this clone: Within the sample, other DNA sequences also encode this same CDR3. The V gene is TRBV11-2, the J gene TRBJ2-2; D gene unclear. Germline V gene lookup returns CDR1 SGHAT and CDR2 FQNNGV. The ends were cut back, 2 bases at V and 5 bases at J, with 6 bases in the middle. The CDR3 covers 13 residues. The CDR3 reads CASSLSLTGELFF. CDR3 coding DNA: TGTGCCAGCAGCTTATCCCTAACCGGGGAGCTGTTTTTT.

The rearrangement uses TRBV18 and TRBJ1-1; D is ambiguous. V was trimmed by 3 bases and J by 0 bases, leaving 5 bases between them. The germline V gene encodes CDR1 KGHSH and CDR2 LQKENI. The CDR3 is made up of 13 amino acids. In nucleotides, the CDR3 is TGTGCCAGCTCACCGGGGATGAACACTGAAGCTTTCTTT. The encoded protein is CASSPGMNTEAFF.

The V gene is TRBV30, the J gene TRBJ1-2; D gene uncertain. Trimming took off 4 bases at V and 3 bases at J, with 9 bases between the two ends. Germline loops: CDR1 GTSNPN, CDR2 SVGIG (reference sequence). This CDR3 is built from 12 residues. This CDR3 reads CAWTTDYYGYTF. DNA for the CDR3: TGTGCCTGGACAACTGATTACTATGGCTACACCTTC.